This T cell receptor beta chain came from a study of T cell changes during pregnancy in multiple sclerosis. This CDR3 is built from 16 residues. J was trimmed by 2 bases and V by 5 bases; bases with no gene match: 8. CDR1 and CDR2 from the germline V gene are MNHEY and SMNVEV (reference sequence). Data came from immunoSEQ multiplex PCR; TCRdb stores just in-frame clones and leaves some out. The sample has 75,000 to 90,000 clones; around 93% are singletons. The chain employs TRBV27 and TRBJ2-5; 10 bases are shared with TRBD2. Sequenced material: PBMCs, taken in the first trimester of pregnancy. The TCR originated in a female donor in good health, serving as a control in a pregnancy study. Some clones in this sample may be carry-over from other donors' samples. For the CDR3, the DNA is TGTGCCAGCAGTACCACTAGCGGGGCGAAGCAAGAGACCCAGTACTTC. Translation: CASSTTSGAKQETQYF.